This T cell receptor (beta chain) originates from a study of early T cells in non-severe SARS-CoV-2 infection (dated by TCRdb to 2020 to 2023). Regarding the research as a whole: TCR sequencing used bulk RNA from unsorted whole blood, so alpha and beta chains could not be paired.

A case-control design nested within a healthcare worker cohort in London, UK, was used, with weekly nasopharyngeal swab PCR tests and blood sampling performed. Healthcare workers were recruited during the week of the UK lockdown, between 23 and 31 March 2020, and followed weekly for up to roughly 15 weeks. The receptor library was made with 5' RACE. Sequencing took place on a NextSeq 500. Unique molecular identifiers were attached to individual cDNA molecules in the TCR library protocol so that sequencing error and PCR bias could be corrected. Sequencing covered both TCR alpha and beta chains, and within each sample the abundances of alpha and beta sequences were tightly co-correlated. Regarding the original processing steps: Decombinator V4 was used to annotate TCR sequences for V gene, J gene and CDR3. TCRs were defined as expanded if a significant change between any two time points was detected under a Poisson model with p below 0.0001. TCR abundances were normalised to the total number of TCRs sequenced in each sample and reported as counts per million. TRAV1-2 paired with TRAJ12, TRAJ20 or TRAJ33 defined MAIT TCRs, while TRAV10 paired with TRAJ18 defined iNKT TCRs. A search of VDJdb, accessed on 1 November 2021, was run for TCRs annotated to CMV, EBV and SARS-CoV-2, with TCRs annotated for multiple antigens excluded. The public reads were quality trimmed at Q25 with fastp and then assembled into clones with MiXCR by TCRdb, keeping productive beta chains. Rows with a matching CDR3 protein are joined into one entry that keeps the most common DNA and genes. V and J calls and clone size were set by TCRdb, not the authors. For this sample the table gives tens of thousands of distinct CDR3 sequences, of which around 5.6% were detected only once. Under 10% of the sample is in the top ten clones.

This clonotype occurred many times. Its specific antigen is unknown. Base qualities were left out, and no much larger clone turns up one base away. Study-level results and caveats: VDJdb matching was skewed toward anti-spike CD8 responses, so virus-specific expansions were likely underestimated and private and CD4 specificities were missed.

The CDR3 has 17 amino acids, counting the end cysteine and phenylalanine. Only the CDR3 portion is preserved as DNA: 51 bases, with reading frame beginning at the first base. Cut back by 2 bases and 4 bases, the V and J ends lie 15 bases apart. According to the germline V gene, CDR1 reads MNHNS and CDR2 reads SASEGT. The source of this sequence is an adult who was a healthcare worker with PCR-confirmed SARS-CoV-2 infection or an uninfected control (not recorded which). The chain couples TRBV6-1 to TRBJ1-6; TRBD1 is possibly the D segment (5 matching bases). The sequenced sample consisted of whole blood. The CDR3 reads CASSEWRGATYNSPLHF. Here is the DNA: TGTGCCAGCAGTGAATGGAGAGGGGCGACTTATAATTCACCCCTCCACTTT.